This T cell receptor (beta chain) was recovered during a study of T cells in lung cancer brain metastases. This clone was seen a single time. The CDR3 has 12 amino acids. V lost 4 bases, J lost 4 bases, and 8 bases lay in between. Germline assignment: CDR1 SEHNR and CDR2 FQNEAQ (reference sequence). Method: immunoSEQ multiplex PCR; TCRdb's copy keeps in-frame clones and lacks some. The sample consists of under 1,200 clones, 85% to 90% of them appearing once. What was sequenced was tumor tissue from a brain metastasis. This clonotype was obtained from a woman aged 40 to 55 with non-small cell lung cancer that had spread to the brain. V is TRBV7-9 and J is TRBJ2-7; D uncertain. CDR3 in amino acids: CASSYGYYEQYF. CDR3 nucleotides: TGTGCCAGCAGCTACGGATATTACGAGCAGTACTTC.